The 31 T cell receptor beta chains reported below all come from one sample, sequenced in a study of beta chain features in type 1 diabetes. Study-wide results and caveats: Shortening that was moderate but significant affected the TCRB CDR3s of Type 1 diabetes patients in all four CD4+ subsets.

Sequenced material consisted of expressed TCRB transcripts (all of the isolated RNA was reverse transcribed). Assay: immunoSEQ multiplex PCR; the TCRdb copy retains only in-frame clones and omits some. The table includes 17,000 or so clones, roughly two thirds detected once. Antigens for these TCRs are unknown. The sample consisted of stem cell memory CD4+ T cells from blood. These receptors all stem from a man aged 25 to 40 with type 1 diabetes.

This clone occurred once. CDR3 sequence: CASSLGQGAGANVLTF. The CDR3 region has the DNA TGCGCCAGCAGCTTGGGGCAGGGGGCTGGGGCCAACGTCCTGACTTTC. The rearrangement uses TRBV5-1 and TRBJ2-6; 7 bases agree with TRBD1. The CDR3 length is 16 residues. Germline V gives CDR1 SGHRS, CDR2 YFSETQ. V shed 0 bases, J shed 2 bases, and the junction held 2 bases outside the gene matches. Full variable domain (missing parts from reference TRBV5-1 and TRBJ2-6): KAGVTQTPRYLIKTRGQQVTLSCSPISGHRSVSWYQQTPGQGLQFLFEYFSETQRNKGNFPGRFSGRQFSNSRSEMNVSTLELGDSALYLCASSLGQGAGANVLTFGAGSRLTVL.

This rearrangement joins TRBV11-2 to TRBJ2-7; D is ambiguous. Trimming took off 5 bases at V and 5 bases at J, with 19 bases between the two ends. The CDR3 length is 15 residues. Germline lookup yields CDR1 SGHAT and CDR2 FQNNGV. CDR3 nucleotides: TGTGCCAGCAGCCCCGTTGGCGGAGCCGGCAACGAGCAGTACTTC. The encoded protein is CASSPVGGAGNEQYF.

This chain uses TRBV18 with TRBJ2-7; 11 positions match TRBD1. Germline V gene sequence: CDR1 KGHSH, CDR2 LQKENI. V gave up 2 bases and J gave up 4 bases; unmatched junction bases: 4. The CDR3 totals 15 residues. DNA of the CDR3: TGTGCCAGCTCACCAGGGGACAGGGGGGGATACGAGCAGTACTTC. Its translation is CASSPGDRGGYEQYF.

V gene TRBV4-2 combines with J gene TRBJ1-4; tentatively, D is TRBD1 (6 bases). V shed 3 bases and J shed 0 bases, with 20 bases lying between them. Germline V gives CDR1 LGHNA, CDR2 YNFKEQ. This CDR3 region has 19 residues. The CDR3 sequence: CASSHNRDKSPATNEKLFF. CDR3 DNA: TGTGCCAGCAGCCACAACCGGGACAAAAGTCCAGCAACTAATGAAAAACTGTTTTTT.

The chain recombines TRBV21-1 with TRBJ2-5; the table's D gene call, TRBD2, was not cross checked with the DNA. TRBV21-1 is a pseudogene. This CDR3 spans 16 amino acids. The chain's CDR3 is CASSTRWRGMIETQYF. The CDR3 DNA reads TGTGCCAGCAGCACCCGATGGCGAGGTATGATAGAGACCCAGTACTTC.

This clone turned up a few times. The J gene is TRBJ2-5, the V gene TRBV7-2, with TRBD2 matching over 7 bases. Losses at the gene ends were 8 bases for V and 5 bases for J; bases not matched to a gene: 5. Looked up from germline, CDR1 is SGHTA and CDR2 is FQGNSA. CDR3 length: 12 amino acids. CDR3 coding DNA: TGTGCCAGCTCGAGGGGAGGGGAGACCCAGTACTTC. Its protein is CASSRGGETQYF.

Here the CDR3 reads CASSFQGGQLGEQFF. The CDR3 DNA follows: TGTGCCAGCAGCTTTCAAGGCGGACAGCTAGGTGAGCAGTTCTTC. The chain carries TRBV7-2 and TRBJ2-1; a weak D match, TRBD1 (6 bases). Trimming shortened V by 3 bases and J by 9 bases, and 18 bases separated the two germline ends. This CDR3 region has 15 residues. The V gene's germline CDR1 is SGHTA and CDR2 FQGNSA.

This clone appeared a few times. The CDR3 region is CASSTPGQKYEQYF. CDR3 sequence (DNA): TGTGCCAGCAGTACTCCGGGACAAAAATACGAGCAGTACTTC. This chain joins TRBV28 and TRBJ2-7; weak D call: TRBD1 (6 bases). Between the trimmed V and J ends, which lost 5 bases and 4 bases, there was a span of 15 bases. Germline CDR1 MDHEN, CDR2 SYDVKM. The CDR3 is 14 residues long.

This chain connects TRBV7-6 to TRBJ1-3; 9 bases match TRBD1. CDR1 and CDR2 from the germline V gene are SGHVS and FNYEAQ. The CDR3 spans 17 residues. J lost 3 bases, V lost 2 bases, and 8 bases had no gene match. The CDR3 protein is CASSLIPGTGNGNTIYF. The CDR3 region has the DNA TGTGCCAGCAGCTTAATTCCAGGGACAGGGAATGGAAACACCATATATTTT.

V is TRBV11-2 and J is TRBJ2-1, with 11 nucleotides matching TRBD2. This CDR3 spans 17 amino acids. J was trimmed by 6 bases and V by 7 bases; bases with no gene match: 14. Germline CDR1 SGHAT, CDR2 FQNNGV. CDR3 amino acids: CASKRGRGTSGSNEQFF. The CDR3 DNA follows: TGTGCCAGCAAAAGGGGGAGGGGGACTAGCGGTTCCAATGAGCAGTTCTTC.

Only a few counts were recorded for this clone. The chain carries TRBV7-9 and TRBJ1-6; 7 bases match TRBD1. Trimming removed 10 bases from V and 6 bases from J; junction bases left unmatched: 12. This CDR3 spans 15 amino acids. Germline values: CDR1 SEHNR, CDR2 FQNEAQ (reference sequence). In DNA, the CDR3 is TGTGCCATCAAGGACAGGTCTGGCGGTAATTCACCCCTCCACTTT. It yields the protein CAIKDRSGGNSPLHF.

This chain joins TRBV5-6 and TRBJ1-2, with D tentatively TRBD1 (5 bases). This CDR3 is 13 amino acids long. V was clipped by 1 base and J by 8 bases, with 12 bases between them. Germline V CDR1 and CDR2: SGHDT, YYEEEE. CDR3 residues: CASSLRQGGGYTF. The DNA of the CDR3 is TGTGCCAGCAGCTTGCGCCAGGGAGGCGGCTACACCTTC. Together with reference TRBV5-6 and TRBJ1-2, the CDR3 gives the full variable domain: DAGVTQSPTHLIKTRGQQVTLRCSPKSGHDTVSWYQQALGQGPQFIFQYYEEEERQRGNFPDRFSGHQFPNYSSELNVNALLLGDSALYLCASSLRQGGGYTFGSGTRLTVV.

A few counts support this clone. The rearrangement links TRBV4-1 to TRBJ2-2, with D perhaps matching TRBD1 (5 bases). Trimming stripped 1 base from V and 7 bases from J, with 7 bases between. The CDR3 has 13 amino acids. The germline V gene encodes CDR1 MGHRA and CDR2 YSYEKL. CDR3 DNA: TGCGCCAGCAGCCAAGGGGGCGGCGGGGAGCTGTTTTTT. Its translation is CASSQGGGGELFF.

V is TRBV6-5 and J is TRBJ2-3; 9 bases match TRBD2. With V trimmed by 7 bases and J by 4 bases, 9 bases remained unmatched. Germline V lookup: CDR1 MNHEY, CDR2 SVGAGI. The CDR3 extends over 15 amino acids. The CDR3 DNA reads TGTGCCAGCAAATCTGGCGGGGGGGCCCCAGATACGCAGTATTTT. Its protein product is CASKSGGGAPDTQYF.

The genes are TRBV6-5 and TRBJ1-2; 9 nucleotides line up with TRBD1. V dropped 6 bases and J dropped 5; count of bases not matched to a gene: 4. CDR1 and CDR2 (germline): MNHEY, SVGAGI. CDR3 size: 13 residues. CDR3 coding DNA: TGTGCCAGCAGGGCGGACAGGGGTTATGGCTACACCTTC. Its protein is CASRADRGYGYTF.

The chain links TRBV5-6 to TRBJ2-4, with 8 bases matching TRBD2. Germline assignment: CDR1 SGHDT and CDR2 YYEEEE. Trimming took 2 bases from V and 8 from J; bases not matched to a gene: 0. CDR3 length equals 12 residues. DNA of the CDR3: TGTGCCAGCAGCTTCGGGGGGGACATTCAGTACTTC. As protein: CASSFGGDIQYF. The whole variable domain, remainder taken from reference TRBV5-6 and TRBJ2-4, is DAGVTQSPTHLIKTRGQQVTLRCSPKSGHDTVSWYQQALGQGPQFIFQYYEEEERQRGNFPDRFSGHQFPNYSSELNVNALLLGDSALYLCASSFGGDIQYFGAGTRLSVL.

The V and J genes are TRBV5-1 and TRBJ2-7, with 9 bases aligning to TRBD1. This CDR3 has 14 residues. V was clipped by 4 bases and J by 7 bases; unmatched bases: 9. CDR1 SGHRS and CDR2 YFSETQ come from the germline V gene. CDR3 sequence: CASSHGDRVGEQYF. The DNA for the CDR3 is TGCGCCAGCAGCCACGGGGACAGGGTTGGGGAGCAGTACTTC.

The chain is built from TRBV6-6 and TRBJ2-7; a weak D match, TRBD2 (6 bases). The ends were cut back, 0 bases at V and 3 bases at J, with 9 bases in the middle. From germline, CDR1 is MNHNY and CDR2 SVGAGI (reference sequence). The CDR3 has 14 amino acids. CDR3 region: CASSYSAGYYEQYF. CDR3 nucleotides: TGTGCCAGCAGTTACTCGGCGGGGTACTACGAGCAGTACTTC.

The chain combines TRBV4-1 with TRBJ1-4; TRBD1 agrees at 10 bases. The CDR3 has 15 residues. Germline V CDR1 and CDR2: MGHRA, YSYEKL. V lost 1 base and J lost 8; bases outside the gene matches: 4. The CDR3 is CASSQAGTGDEKLFF. The CDR3 coding sequence is TGCGCCAGCAGCCAAGCCGGGACAGGGGACGAAAAACTGTTTTTT.

The chain combines TRBV21-1 with TRBJ2-7; the table's D call, TRBD1, was not checked against the DNA. TRBV21-1 represents a pseudogene. CDR3 length equals 15 residues. The CDR3 loop reads CASSERTGGPGEQYF. CDR3 in DNA: TGTGCCAGCAGCGAGAGAACAGGGGGGCCTGGCGAGCAGTACTTC.

In this sample, this clone turned up once. This chain uses TRBV21-1 with TRBJ2-1; the table's D call, TRBD2, was not checked against the DNA. TRBV21-1 is assigned pseudogene status. The CDR3 spans 19 residues. The DNA of the CDR3 is TGTGCCAGCGGGAACCCGGGACTAGCCAAGGGTCCGTCGAGGAATGAGCAGTTCTTC. It specifies CASGNPGLAKGPSRNEQFF.

The chain links TRBV10-3 to TRBJ2-2; no firm D call. V was clipped by 0 bases and J by 3 bases, with 14 bases between them. Germline V gives CDR1 ENHRY, CDR2 SYGVKD. The CDR3 covers 17 residues. The CDR3 spells CAISESSVGRDTGELFF. CDR3 nucleotide sequence: TGTGCCATCAGTGAGTCGAGTGTCGGCCGGGACACCGGGGAGCTGTTTTTT.

This clone was recorded once. The V and J genes are TRBV7-6 and TRBJ2-5; 10 bases are shared with TRBD1. This CDR3 has 15 amino acids. CDR1 is SGHVS and CDR2 is FNYEAQ in the germline V gene. V gave up 1 base and J gave up 9 bases; unmatched junction bases: 8. For the CDR3, the DNA is TGTGCCAGCAGCTTAGGTCCGGGACAGGGGCCGGCCCAGTACTTC. Protein product: CASSLGPGQGPAQYF. The full variable domain, in which reference TRBV7-6 and TRBJ2-5 provide the parts outside the CDR3, is GAGVSQSPRYKVTKRGQDVALRCDPISGHVSLYWYRQALGQGPEFLTYFNYEAQQDKSGLPNDRFSAERPEGSISTLTIQRTEQRDSAMYRCASSLGPGQGPAQYFGPGTRLLVL.

The rearrangement uses TRBV5-1 and TRBJ2-1, with 8 nucleotides matching TRBD2. Germline V gives CDR1 SGHRS, CDR2 YFSETQ. The ends lost 2 bases at V and 5 bases at J; junction bases unmatched: 0. The length of the CDR3 is 13 residues. CDR3 amino acids: CASSFGGDNEQFF. CDR3 coding DNA: TGCGCCAGCAGCTTCGGGGGGGACAATGAGCAGTTCTTC.

The V call is TRBV5-1, the J call TRBJ2-2; D is possibly TRBD1 (5 bases). Germline V gene lookup returns CDR1 SGHRS and CDR2 YFSETQ. V was trimmed by 0 bases and J by 5 bases, leaving 11 bases between them. The CDR3 sequence is 15 residues long. The CDR3 sequence: CASSLAAGRTGELFF. CDR3 sequence (DNA): TGCGCCAGCAGCTTGGCGGCAGGGCGGACCGGGGAGCTGTTTTTT.

The chain carries TRBV7-3 and TRBJ2-3, with 8 nucleotides matching TRBD2. This CDR3 is 15 amino acids long. V was pared by 3 bases and J by 7 bases, with 9 bases of the junction left unmatched. Germline CDR1 SGHTA, CDR2 FQGTGA. CDR3 nucleotides: TGTGCCAGCAGCTTGAAACGGGGGGGCCCGAATACGCAGTATTTT. Translating gives CASSLKRGGPNTQYF.

The chain employs TRBV7-2 and TRBJ2-3, with D perhaps matching TRBD1 (5 bases). Germline V lookup: CDR1 SGHTA, CDR2 FQGNSA. V was pared by 2 bases and J by 4 bases, with 16 bases between. The CDR3 runs 16 residues. The CDR3 here is CASSLTVSRGADTQYF. DNA for the CDR3: TGTGCCAGCAGCTTAACCGTCTCAAGGGGCGCAGATACGCAGTATTTT.

The V and J genes are TRBV6-4 and TRBJ1-1, with D possibly TRBD1 on 6 matching bases. The CDR3 is 14 amino acids. The germline CDR1 and CDR2 sequences are MRHNA and SNTAGT. The V and J ends lost 4 bases and 6 bases respectively, with 15 bases between them. The CDR3 DNA sequence: TGTGCCAGCAGTGCCTCGGGGGGGCACTCTGAAGCTTTCTTT. It translates to CASSASGGHSEAFF.

This sequence joins TRBV19 and TRBJ2-7; TRBD1 matches at 8 bases. CDR3 length equals 14 residues. The germline gives CDR1 LNHDA, CDR2 SQIVND (reference sequence). The junction had 4 bases not matched to a gene; V was cut back by 3 bases and J by 3 bases. The chain's CDR3 is CASSIWTGNYEQYF. The CDR3 bases are TGTGCCAGTAGTATTTGGACAGGGAACTACGAGCAGTACTTC.

The CDR3 nucleotides are TGTGCCAGCAGCAATACAGGGTCCGATACGCAGTATTTT. It is translated as CASSNTGSDTQYF. The gene calls are TRBV11-3 and TRBJ2-3; D perhaps matches TRBD1 (6 bases). The V end lost 5 bases, the J end lost 6 bases, and 12 bases lay between the germline ends. CDR3 length: 13 amino acids. Germline V CDR1 and CDR2: SGHNT, YENEEA.

This sequence joins TRBV5-1 and TRBJ2-3; D remains unclear. CDR3 length: 15 amino acids. With 0 bases removed from V and 0 bases from J, the gap between germline ends came to 8 bases. Per germline, CDR1 SGHRS and CDR2 YFSETQ. The CDR3 bases are TGCGCCAGCAGCTTGGGTTCCACTAGCACAGATACGCAGTATTTT. As protein: CASSLGSTSTDTQYF.